A single sample gave rise to the 24 T cell receptor beta chains below, sequenced in a study of T cells in Graves' hyperthyroidism and ophthalmopathy (dated 2019 in TCRdb). Library preparation employed multiplex PCR. The sequencing machine was an Illumina HiSeq 2000. The TCR beta CDR3 regions were amplified from the RNA transcripts. For the first round of RT-PCR on the TCR CDR3, the HTBI primer set was used together with the Qiagen OneStep RT-PCR kit. TCRdb reworked the public reads: Q25 trimming with fastp, MiXCR clone assembly, productive beta chains retained. Each entry is one CDR3 protein sequence, shown with its most common DNA and genes. This sample comprises 300,000 to 400,000 distinct CDR3 sequences, around 13% of them detected only once. Around 25% of the sample lies in the top ten. Sequenced: blood. The receptors derive from a woman in her 30s with Graves' hyperthyroidism.

This clonotype was observed a few times. CDR3 region: CASSYEVRETQYF. In DNA, the CDR3 is TGTGCCAGCAGTTACGAGGTGCGGGAGACCCAGTACTTC. The rearrangement links TRBV6-2 or TRBV6-3 to TRBJ2-5; D is uncertain. Trimming removed 2 bases from V and 5 bases from J, with 9 bases in between. Germline assignment: CDR1 MNHEY and CDR2 SVGEGT. This CDR3 spans 13 amino acids.

The table lists this clonotype with many counts. The chain couples TRBV28 to TRBJ2-7; D gene uncertain. The V gene's germline CDR1 is MDHEN and CDR2 SYDVKM. Trimming removed 1 base at V and 3 bases at J, with 13 bases between. This CDR3 is 15 amino acids long. The CDR3 reads CASSLLASSGYEQYF. As DNA, the CDR3 is TGTGCCAGCAGTTTATTGGCTTCGTCGGGCTACGAGCAGTACTTC.

This clonotype was recorded many times. The chain recombines TRBV28 with TRBJ2-5; tentative D call: TRBD2 (5 bases). CDR1 is MDHEN, CDR2 SYDVKM, per germline. The CDR3 totals 13 residues. V was clipped by 5 bases and J by 3 bases, with 10 bases between them. CDR3 DNA sequence: TGTGCCAGCAGTCCCGGGAATAAAGAGACCCAGTACTTC. It translates to CASSPGNKETQYF.

There are many counts of this clonotype. The chain combines TRBV12-3 or TRBV12-4 with TRBJ2-7; 7 positions match TRBD2. J gave up 6 bases and V 2 bases, and 10 bases lay outside the gene matches. The CDR3 consists of 15 residues. DNA for the CDR3: TGTGCCAGCAGTTTATGGGGGAGGGCCAGAGCCGAGCAGTACTTC. It is translated as CASSLWGRARAEQYF.

A remark on this clonotype: At one end the junction does not follow the germline gene, possibly because of a read error. The V call is TRBV20-1, the J call TRBJ2-1; TRBD1 matches 9 bases. Germline assignment: CDR1 DFQATT and CDR2 SNEGSKA (reference sequence). The CDR3 length is 16 residues. CDR3: CSARGQGMSSYNQQFF. CDR3 nucleotides: TGCAGTGCTAGGGGACAGGGTATGAGCTCCTACAATCAGCAGTTCTTC.

This clonotype was detected only a few times. The J gene is TRBJ2-1, the V gene TRBV10-3, with 10 bases that match TRBD2. This CDR3 has 14 residues. V gave up 10 bases and J gave up 6 bases; unmatched junction bases: 9. The V gene's germline CDR1 is ENHRY and CDR2 SYGVKD. CDR3 bases: TGTGCCACCTCAGCGGGAGGGCGCATCAATGAGCAGTTCTTC. Its protein product is CATSAGGRINEQFF.

This clonotype has only a few counts. V usage is TRBV7-9 and J usage is TRBJ1-5; 9 nucleotides match TRBD1. V shed 5 bases, J shed 6 bases, and the junction held 14 bases outside the gene matches. In germline, CDR1 is SEHNR, CDR2 FQNEAQ (reference sequence). This CDR3 has 17 amino acids. DNA of the CDR3: TGTGCCAGCAGCCCAGACAGGGGGAGTTTTGCGGGTCAGCCCCAGCATTTT. Amino acid sequence: CASSPDRGSFAGQPQHF.

This clonotype was seen repeatedly, ten times or more. The CDR3 nucleotides read TGTGCCAGCAGCTTCGGGTACACAGATACGCAGTATTTT. This encodes CASSFGYTDTQYF. The chain has TRBV7-8 and TRBJ2-3; D not resolved. V was clipped by 3 bases and J by 2 bases, with 6 bases between them. Germline CDR1 SGHVS, CDR2 FQNEAQ. The CDR3 loop spans 13 amino acids. Drawing the rest from reference TRBV7-8 and TRBJ2-3, the complete variable domain is GAGVSQSPRYKVAKRGQDVALRCDPISGHVSLFWYQQALGQGPEFLTYFQNEAQLDKSGLPSDRFFAERPEGSVSTLKIQRTQQEDSAVYLCASSFGYTDTQYFGPGTRLTVL.

This sequence joins TRBV20-1 and TRBJ2-1; D might be TRBD2 (6 bases). Germline V lookup: CDR1 DFQATT, CDR2 SNEGSKA (reference sequence). V lost 1 base and J 0 bases, leaving 13 bases between the germline ends. This CDR3 spans 16 amino acids. The CDR3 DNA sequence: TGCAGTGCTAGAGTACAAGCGGGTTCCTCCTACAATGAGCAGTTCTTC. Protein sequence: CSARVQAGSSYNEQFF.

The chain recombines TRBV20-1 with TRBJ2-7, with D hard to call. The CDR3 runs to 14 residues. Germline V gives CDR1 DFQATT, CDR2 SNEGSKA (reference sequence). V was cut by 6 bases and J by 0 bases, with 15 bases left in between. CDR3 protein: CSATAQALSYEQYF. The CDR3 DNA sequence: TGCAGTGCCACCGCTCAGGCCCTCTCCTACGAGCAGTACTTC.

At least ten counts were recorded for this clonotype. The genes are TRBV11-2 and TRBJ1-1; D remains unclear. The CDR3 runs 14 residues. Germline assignment: CDR1 SGHAT and CDR2 FQNNGV. V was trimmed by 1 base and J by 8 bases, leaving 14 bases between them. CDR3 sequence: CASSLVAERAEAFF. CDR3 bases: TGTGCCAGCAGCTTAGTGGCAGAACGGGCCGAAGCTTTCTTT.

The V call is TRBV7-2, the J call TRBJ2-7; D may be TRBD1 (6 bases). Germline CDR1 and CDR2: SGHTA and FQGNSA. V lost 2 bases and J 3 bases, leaving 11 bases between the germline ends. The CDR3 covers 14 residues. In nucleotides, the CDR3 is TGTGCCAGCAGCTTACGGGACACCTTCTACGAGCAGTACTTC. The encoded protein is CASSLRDTFYEQYF.

The genes are TRBV10-3 and TRBJ2-6; 12 bases are shared with TRBD1. The V and J ends lost 3 bases and 4 bases, in that order; junction bases with no gene match: 10. CDR3 length: 19 amino acids. The germline V gene has CDR1 ENHRY and CDR2 SYGVKD. CDR3 coding DNA: TGTGCCATCAGTGATCCCGGGACAGGGGGCCGCTGGGGGGCCAACGTCCTGACTTTC. Protein: CAISDPGTGGRWGANVLTF.

At least ten counts were recorded for this clonotype. The chain employs TRBV14 and TRBJ1-1; perhaps TRBD1 as D (6 bases). Germline CDR1 and CDR2: SGHDN and FVKESK. The CDR3 spans 14 residues. V was cut by 4 bases and J by 0 bases, with 9 bases left in between. In nucleotides, the CDR3 is TGTGCCAGCAGCCCGGGACACATGAACACTGAAGCTTTCTTT. Its translation is CASSPGHMNTEAFF.

Only a few counts were recorded for this clonotype. The genes are TRBV9 and TRBJ2-7, with 7 bases aligning to TRBD2. This CDR3 is built from 15 residues. Germline-derived CDR1 and CDR2 are SGDLS and YYNGEE. Losses at the gene ends were 0 bases for V and 0 bases for J; bases not matched to a gene: 3. The CDR3 sequence is CASSVAGGSSYEQYF. In DNA form, the CDR3 reads TGTGCCAGCAGCGTAGCGGGCGGGAGCTCCTACGAGCAGTACTTC.

This clonotype has a count of ten or more. The V gene is TRBV29-1, the J gene TRBJ2-7; TRBD1 agrees at 11 bases. This CDR3 spans 15 amino acids. Germline lookup yields CDR1 SQVTM and CDR2 ANQGSEA. The V segment lost 4 bases and the J segment 0 bases; nucleotides outside the gene matches: 5. The DNA for the CDR3 is TGCAGCGTTGGGGGGACAGGGGGGAACTCCTACGAGCAGTACTTC. Residues: CSVGGTGGNSYEQYF.

The gene calls are TRBV30 and TRBJ1-2; 8 bases are a match to TRBD1. Looked up from germline, CDR1 is GTSNPN and CDR2 is SVGIG (reference sequence). The CDR3 is made up of 17 amino acids. With 0 bases clipped from V and 2 bases from J, the junction kept 11 bases outside the gene matches. CDR3 nucleotide sequence: TGTGCCTGGAGTGTATTTTCGAGATGGGACAGGAACTATGGCTACACCTTC. Amino acids: CAWSVFSRWDRNYGYTF.

This clonotype was detected many times. The V gene is TRBV27, the J gene TRBJ2-1; D might be TRBD1 (6 bases). V lost 6 bases, J lost 2 bases, and 11 bases lay in between. The CDR3 covers 14 residues. Germline CDR1 reads MNHEY; CDR2 reads SMNVEV (reference sequence). CDR3: CASSGQPTYNEQFF. CDR3 bases: TGTGCCAGCAGCGGACAGCCTACCTACAATGAGCAGTTCTTC.

V usage is TRBV9 and J usage is TRBJ1-1; D is undetermined. The V gene lost 0 bases and the J gene lost 1 base, with 10 bases spanning the gap. The CDR3 has 15 amino acids. In germline, CDR1 is SGDLS, CDR2 YYNGEE. The CDR3 DNA is TGTGCCAGCAGCGTAGTTACAGACGGGAACACTGAAGCTTTCTTT. Protein product: CASSVVTDGNTEAFF.

J is TRBJ2-3 and V is TRBV5-1; no definite D call. Trimming shortened V by 6 bases and J by 0 bases, and 14 bases separated the two germline ends. Germline V gene sequence: CDR1 SGHRS, CDR2 YFSETQ. The CDR3 consists of 15 residues. CDR3 DNA: TGCGCCAGCAATGCACCCGAGACTAGCACAGATACGCAGTATTTT. It translates to CASNAPETSTDTQYF.

This clonotype was recorded at least ten times. The chain recombines TRBV11-2 with TRBJ2-7; a possible D gene is TRBD1 (5 bases). V shed 5 bases and J shed 2 bases, with 10 bases lying between them. The CDR3 is 13 amino acids. From germline, CDR1 is SGHAT and CDR2 FQNNGV. The CDR3 reads CASSISTAYEQYF. The CDR3 bases are TGTGCCAGCAGCATTTCGACAGCCTACGAGCAGTACTTC.

The V and J genes are TRBV3-1 and TRBJ2-7, with D maybe TRBD1 (6 bases). Germline CDR1 is LGHDT and CDR2 is YNNKEL (reference sequence). The length of the CDR3 is 13 residues. Trimming took 5 bases from V and 5 from J, leaving 13 bases between them. CDR3 region: CASSSRTGNEQYF. In DNA form, the CDR3 reads TGTGCCAGCAGCTCACGAACAGGGAACGAGCAGTACTTC.

This clonotype was observed many times. The V gene is TRBV27, the J gene TRBJ2-4, with 8 positions matching TRBD1. This CDR3 contains 11 residues. Germline V gene data show CDR1 as MNHEY and CDR2 as SMNVEV (reference sequence). The junction had 5 bases not matched to a gene; V was cut back by 9 bases and J by 10 bases. CDR3 DNA: TGTGCCAGTCGGACAGGGAAGATTCAGTACTTC. Its translation: CASRTGKIQYF.

This clonotype showed up many times. The J gene is TRBJ2-5, the V gene TRBV28; D may correspond to TRBD1 or TRBD2 (5 bases each). Germline V CDR1 and CDR2: MDHEN, SYDVKM. Trimming took 5 bases from V and 5 from J, leaving 12 bases between them. The CDR3 covers 13 residues. The CDR3 loop is CASSPGAPETQYF. The DNA of the CDR3 is TGTGCCAGCAGTCCCGGGGCCCCTGAGACCCAGTACTTC.